This TCR beta chain was sequenced during a study of T cell responses to AZD1222 COVID-19 vaccine. V was trimmed by 1 base and J by 7 bases, leaving 5 bases between them. The CDR3 extends over 11 amino acids. Per the germline V gene, CDR1 is LGHDT and CDR2 is YNNKEL (reference sequence). The repertoire was sequenced with immunoSEQ multiplex PCR; TCRdb's copy has only in-frame clones and lacks some. The sample contains 150,000 or so clones, 70% to 90% of which appear only once. J is TRBJ2-7 and V is TRBV3-1 (or the pseudogene TRBV3-2); D ambiguous. The starting material was peripheral blood, obtained on day 0 of AZD1222 vaccination. The TCR originated in an adult in good health. DNA of the CDR3: TGTGCCAGCAGCCAAGTCAAGGAGCAGTACTTC. It translates to CASSQVKEQYF.